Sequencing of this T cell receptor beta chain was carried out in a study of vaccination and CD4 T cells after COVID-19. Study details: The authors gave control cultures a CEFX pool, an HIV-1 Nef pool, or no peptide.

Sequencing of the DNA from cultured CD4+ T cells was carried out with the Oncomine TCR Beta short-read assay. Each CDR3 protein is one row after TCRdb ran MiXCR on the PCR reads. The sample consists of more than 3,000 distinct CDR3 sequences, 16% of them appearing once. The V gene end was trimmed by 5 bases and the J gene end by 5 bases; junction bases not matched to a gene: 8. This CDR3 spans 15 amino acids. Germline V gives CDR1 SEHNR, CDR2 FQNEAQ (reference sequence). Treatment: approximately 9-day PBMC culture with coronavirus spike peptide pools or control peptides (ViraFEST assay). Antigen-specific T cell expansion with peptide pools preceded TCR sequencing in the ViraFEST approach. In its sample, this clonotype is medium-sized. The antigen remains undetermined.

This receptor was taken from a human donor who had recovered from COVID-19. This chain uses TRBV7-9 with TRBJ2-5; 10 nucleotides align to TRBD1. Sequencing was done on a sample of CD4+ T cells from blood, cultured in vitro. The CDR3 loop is CASSRDRGSLETQYF. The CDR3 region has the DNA TGTGCCAGCAGCCGGGACAGGGGATCACTGGAGACCCAGTACTTC.